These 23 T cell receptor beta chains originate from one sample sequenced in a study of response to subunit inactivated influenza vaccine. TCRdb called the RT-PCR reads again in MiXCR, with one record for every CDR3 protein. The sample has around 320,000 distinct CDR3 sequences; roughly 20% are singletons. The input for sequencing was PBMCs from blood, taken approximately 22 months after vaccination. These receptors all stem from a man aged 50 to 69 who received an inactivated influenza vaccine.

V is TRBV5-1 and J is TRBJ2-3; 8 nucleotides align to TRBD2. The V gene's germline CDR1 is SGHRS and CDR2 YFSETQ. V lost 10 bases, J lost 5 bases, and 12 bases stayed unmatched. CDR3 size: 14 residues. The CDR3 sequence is CASSSGGSLDTQYF. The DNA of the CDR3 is TGCGCCTCTTCAAGCGGGGGCTCGCTAGATACGCAGTATTTT.

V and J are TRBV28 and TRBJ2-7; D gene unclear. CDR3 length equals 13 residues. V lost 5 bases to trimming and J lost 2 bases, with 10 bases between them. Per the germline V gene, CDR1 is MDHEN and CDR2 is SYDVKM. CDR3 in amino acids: CASSIVDAYEQYF. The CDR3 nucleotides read TGTGCCAGCAGTATTGTCGACGCCTACGAGCAGTACTTC.

The DNA for the CDR3 is TGTGCCAGCAGCTTAAGAGTCGGCTCCTATAATTCACCCCTCCACTTT. Amino acid sequence: CASSLRVGSYNSPLHF. The chain couples TRBV5-6 to TRBJ1-6; D ambiguous. The V end lost 2 bases, the J end lost 0 bases, and 9 bases lay between the germline ends. Germline V lookup: CDR1 SGHDT, CDR2 YYEEEE. CDR3 length: 16 residues.

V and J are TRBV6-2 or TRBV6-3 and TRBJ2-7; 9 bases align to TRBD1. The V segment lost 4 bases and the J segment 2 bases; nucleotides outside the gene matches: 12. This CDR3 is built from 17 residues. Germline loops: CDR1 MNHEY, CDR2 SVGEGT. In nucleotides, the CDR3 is TGTGCCAGCAGTTCTCCGCCCGGGACAGGGAAACCCTACGAGCAGTACTTC. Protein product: CASSSPPGTGKPYEQYF.

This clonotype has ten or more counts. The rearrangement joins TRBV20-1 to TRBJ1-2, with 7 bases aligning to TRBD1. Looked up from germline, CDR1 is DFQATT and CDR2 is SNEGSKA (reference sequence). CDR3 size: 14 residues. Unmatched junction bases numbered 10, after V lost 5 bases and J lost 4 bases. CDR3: CSAGDRVVGYGYTF. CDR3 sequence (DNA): TGCAGTGCTGGCGACAGGGTGGTGGGCTATGGCTACACCTTC.

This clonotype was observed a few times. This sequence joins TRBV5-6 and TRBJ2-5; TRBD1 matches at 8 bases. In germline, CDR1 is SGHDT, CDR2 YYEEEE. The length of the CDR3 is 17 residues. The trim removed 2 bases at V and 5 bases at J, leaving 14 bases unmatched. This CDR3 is CASSLFRGQGWMETQYF. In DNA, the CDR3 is TGTGCCAGCAGCTTATTCCGTGGACAGGGATGGATGGAGACCCAGTACTTC.

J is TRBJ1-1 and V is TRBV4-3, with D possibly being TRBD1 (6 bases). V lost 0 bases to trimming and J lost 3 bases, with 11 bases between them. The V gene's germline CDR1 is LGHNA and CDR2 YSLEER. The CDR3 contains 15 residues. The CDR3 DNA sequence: TGCGCCAGCAGCCAAGACGCACACAGGGACACTGAAGCTTTCTTT. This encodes CASSQDAHRDTEAFF.

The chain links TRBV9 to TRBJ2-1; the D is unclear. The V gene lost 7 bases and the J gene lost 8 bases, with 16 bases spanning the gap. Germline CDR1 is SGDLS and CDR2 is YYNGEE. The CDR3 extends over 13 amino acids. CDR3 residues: CASARELDHEQFF. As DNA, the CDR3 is TGTGCCAGCGCCCGAGAGCTAGATCATGAGCAGTTCTTC. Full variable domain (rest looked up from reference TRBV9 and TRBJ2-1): DSGVTQTPKHLITATGQRVTLRCSPRSGDLSVYWYQQSLDQGLQFLIQYYNGEERAKGNILERFSAQQFPDLHSELNLSSLELGDSALYFCASARELDHEQFFGPGTRLTVL.

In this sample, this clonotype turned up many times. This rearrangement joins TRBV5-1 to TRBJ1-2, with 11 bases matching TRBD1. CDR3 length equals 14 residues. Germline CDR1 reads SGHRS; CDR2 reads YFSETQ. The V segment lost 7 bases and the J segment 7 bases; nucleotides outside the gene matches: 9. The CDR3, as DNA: TGCGCCAGCGAACCGGGACAGGGGGGTCCTGGCTACACCTTC. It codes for CASEPGQGGPGYTF.

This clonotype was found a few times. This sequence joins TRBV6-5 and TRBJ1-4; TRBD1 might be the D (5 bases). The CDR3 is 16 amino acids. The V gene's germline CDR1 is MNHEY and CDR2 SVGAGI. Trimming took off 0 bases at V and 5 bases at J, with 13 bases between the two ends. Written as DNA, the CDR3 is TGTGCCAGCAGTTACTCGAGGGGCCAAGCGAATGAAAAACTGTTTTTT. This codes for CASSYSRGQANEKLFF.

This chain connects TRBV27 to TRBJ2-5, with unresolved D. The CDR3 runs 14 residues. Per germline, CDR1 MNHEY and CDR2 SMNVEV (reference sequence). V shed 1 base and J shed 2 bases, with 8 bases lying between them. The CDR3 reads CASSLYPFQETQYF. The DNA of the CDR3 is TGTGCCAGCAGTTTATACCCTTTTCAAGAGACCCAGTACTTC.

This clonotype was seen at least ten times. This CDR3 reads CASSQRMDQPQHF. The CDR3 nucleotides are TGCGCCAGCAGCCAGAGGATGGATCAGCCCCAGCATTTT. The rearrangement joins TRBV4-3 to TRBJ1-5, with D unclear. CDR3 length: 13 residues. Deletions cut 3 bases from V and 5 bases from J, with 8 bases between. Per germline, CDR1 LGHNA and CDR2 YSLEER.

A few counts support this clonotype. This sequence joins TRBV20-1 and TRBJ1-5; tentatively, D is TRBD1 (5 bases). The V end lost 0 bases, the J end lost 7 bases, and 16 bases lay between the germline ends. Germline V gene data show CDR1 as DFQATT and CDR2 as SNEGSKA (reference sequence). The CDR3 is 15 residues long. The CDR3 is CSARDRSTAGQPQHF. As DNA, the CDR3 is TGCAGTGCTAGAGATCGTTCCACAGCAGGGCAGCCCCAGCATTTT.

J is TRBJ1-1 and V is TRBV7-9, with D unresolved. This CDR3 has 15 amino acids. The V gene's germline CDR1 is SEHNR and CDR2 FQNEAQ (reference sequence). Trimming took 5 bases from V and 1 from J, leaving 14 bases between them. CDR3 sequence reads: CASSPPLDANTEAFF. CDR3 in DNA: TGTGCCAGCAGCCCCCCACTAGATGCGAACACTGAAGCTTTCTTT.

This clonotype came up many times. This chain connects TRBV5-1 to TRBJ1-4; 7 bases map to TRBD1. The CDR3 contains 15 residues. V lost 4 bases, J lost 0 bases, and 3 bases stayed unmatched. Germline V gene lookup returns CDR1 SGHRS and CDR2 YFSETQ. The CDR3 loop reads CASSQGTATNEKLFF. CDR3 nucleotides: TGCGCCAGCAGCCAAGGGACAGCAACTAATGAAAAACTGTTTTTT.

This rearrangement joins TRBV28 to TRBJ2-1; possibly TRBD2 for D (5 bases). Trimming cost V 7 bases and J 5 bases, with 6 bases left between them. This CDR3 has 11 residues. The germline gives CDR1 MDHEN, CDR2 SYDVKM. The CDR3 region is CASIGNNEQFF. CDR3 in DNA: TGTGCCAGCATCGGGAACAATGAGCAGTTCTTC.

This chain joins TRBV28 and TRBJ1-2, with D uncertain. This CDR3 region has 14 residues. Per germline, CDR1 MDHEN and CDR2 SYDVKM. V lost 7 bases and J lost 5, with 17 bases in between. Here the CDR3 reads CASNPPGRGYGYTF. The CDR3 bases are TGTGCCAGCAATCCCCCCGGACGAGGATATGGCTACACCTTC.

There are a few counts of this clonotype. CDR3 region: CASSENRKREGSYNEQFF. CDR3 DNA sequence: TGTGCCAGCAGTGAGAATCGGAAGCGGGAGGGCTCCTACAATGAGCAGTTCTTC. The chain employs TRBV2 and TRBJ2-1; 10 bases are shared with TRBD2. This CDR3 has 18 amino acids. Germline CDR1 and CDR2: SNHLY and FYNNEI. The V gene end was trimmed by 3 bases and the J gene end by 0 bases; junction bases not matched to a gene: 8.

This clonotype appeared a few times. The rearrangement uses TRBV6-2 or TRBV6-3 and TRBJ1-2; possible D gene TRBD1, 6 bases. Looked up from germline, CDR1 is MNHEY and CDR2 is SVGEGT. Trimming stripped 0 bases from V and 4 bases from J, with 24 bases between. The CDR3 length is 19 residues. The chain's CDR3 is CASSYSYGTPYSRAYGYTF. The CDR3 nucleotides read TGTGCCAGCAGTTACTCCTACGGGACACCCTACTCAAGGGCCTATGGCTACACCTTC.

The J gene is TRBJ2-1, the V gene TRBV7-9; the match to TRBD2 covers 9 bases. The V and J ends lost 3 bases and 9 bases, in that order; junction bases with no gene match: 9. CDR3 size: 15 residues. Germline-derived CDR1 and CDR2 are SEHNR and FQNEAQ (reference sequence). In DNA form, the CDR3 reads TGTGCCAGCAGCTTTCGGGGACTAGCTCACCCTGAGCAGTTCTTC. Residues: CASSFRGLAHPEQFF.

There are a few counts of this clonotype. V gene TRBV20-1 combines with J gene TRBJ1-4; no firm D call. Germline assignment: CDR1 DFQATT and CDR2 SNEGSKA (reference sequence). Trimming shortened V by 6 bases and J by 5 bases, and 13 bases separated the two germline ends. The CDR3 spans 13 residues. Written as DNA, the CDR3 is TGCAGTGCCCCCGTACGGCAAAATGAAAAACTGTTTTTT. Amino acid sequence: CSAPVRQNEKLFF.

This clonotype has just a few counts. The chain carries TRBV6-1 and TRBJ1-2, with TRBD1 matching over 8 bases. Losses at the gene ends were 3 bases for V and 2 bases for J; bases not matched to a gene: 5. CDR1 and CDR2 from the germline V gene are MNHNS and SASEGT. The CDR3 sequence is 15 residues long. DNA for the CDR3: TGTGCCAGCAGTGACACCAGGGGGCGGAACTATGGCTACACCTTC. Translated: CASSDTRGRNYGYTF.

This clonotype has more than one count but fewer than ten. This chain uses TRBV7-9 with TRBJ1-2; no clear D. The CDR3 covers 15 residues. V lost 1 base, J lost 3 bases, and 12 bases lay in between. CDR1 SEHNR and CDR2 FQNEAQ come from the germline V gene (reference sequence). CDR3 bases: TGTGCCAGCAGCTTAGTGGCCGGGCCCCACTATGGCTACACCTTC. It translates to CASSLVAGPHYGYTF.